The rows below give T cell receptor beta chains drawn from one sample of a study of T cell repertoires in cytomegalovirus infection. TCRdb re-called the reads through MiXCR, storing one row per CDR3 protein. The table records under 850,000 distinct CDR3 sequences, roughly 33% of them present only once. For these receptors, no antigen is known. Sequenced material: cultured PBMCs, taken from culture after CMV antigen stimulation. These TCRs come from a human donor in good health (CMV status not recorded). Some clones in this sample may be carry-over from other donors' samples. The CDR3 runs from the conserved cysteine through the conserved F or W. Each record gives: D gene, J gene, V gene, clone size, CDR3 protein, CDR3 DNA. A D gene is named only where the DNA matches it firmly. Clone sizes are given selectively: once, few, many, or a class where the clone is expanded.

D: TRBD1
J: TRBJ2-7
V: TRBV18
size: few
CDR3: CASSPATGVGSYEQYF
DNA: TGTGCCAGCTCGCCAGCGACAGGGGTAGGGTCCTACGAGCAGTACTTC

D: TRBD2
J: TRBJ2-1
V: TRBV6-6
size: NA
CDR3: CASRGLTSGYNEQFF
DNA: TGTGCCAGCAGGGGCCTGACTAGCGGCTACAATGAGCAGTTCTTC

D: NA
J: TRBJ2-5
V: TRBV4-3
size: NA
CDR3: CASSQVGFSEETQYF
DNA: TGCGCCAGCAGCCAAGTCGGGTTTTCTGAAGAGACCCAGTACTTC

D: NA
J: TRBJ1-4
V: TRBV7-9
size: few
CDR3: CASSLQDTLNEKLFF
DNA: TGTGCCAGCAGCCTACAGGACACTCTTAATGAAAAACTGTTTTTT

D: TRBD2
J: TRBJ2-5
V: TRBV4-3
size: once
CDR3: CASSQDLGGGETQYF
DNA: TGCGCCAGCAGCCAAGATCTGGGGGGGGGAGAGACCCAGTACTTC

D: NA
J: TRBJ2-7
V: TRBV12-3/TRBV12-4
size: NA
CDR3: CASSLEGQDEQYF
DNA: TGTGCCAGCAGTTTAGAGGGCCAGGACGAGCAGTACTTC

D: TRBD1
J: TRBJ2-5
V: TRBV5-1
size: few
CDR3: CASSSLTGEETQYF
DNA: TGCGCCAGCAGCTCACTGACAGGGGAAGAGACCCAGTACTTC

D: NA
J: TRBJ1-1
V: TRBV11-2
size: NA
CDR3: CASSHYMGDTEAFF
DNA: TGTGCCAGCAGCCACTATATGGGGGACACTGAAGCTTTCTTT

D: TRBD1
J: TRBJ1-1
V: TRBV4-1
size: NA
CDR3: CASSDDRGPSAFF
DNA: TGCGCCAGCAGCGACGACAGGGGGCCATCGGCTTTCTTT

D: NA
J: TRBJ2-3
V: TRBV12-3/TRBV12-4
size: NA
CDR3: CASSLEAGPLGPPDTQYF
DNA: TGTGCCAGCAGTTTGGAGGCGGGTCCGTTGGGGCCACCAGATACGCAGTATTTT

D: NA
J: TRBJ1-2
V: TRBV20-1
size: NA
CDR3: CSASSDTLNYGYTF
DNA: TGCAGTGCTAGCTCGGACACCCTTAACTATGGCTACACCTTC

D: TRBD2
J: TRBJ2-3
V: TRBV10-3
size: NA
CDR3: CAISVGLAGSTDTQYF
DNA: TGTGCCATCAGTGTTGGACTAGCGGGTTCCACAGATACGCAGTATTTT

D: NA
J: TRBJ2-1
V: TRBV7-8
size: few
CDR3: CASSPRRTTLGNEQFF
DNA: TGTGCCAGCAGCCCTCGAAGGACTACCCTCGGCAATGAGCAGTTCTTC

D: TRBD2
J: TRBJ2-5
V: TRBV7-9
size: many
CDR3: CASSGGLAGVETQYF
DNA: TGTGCCAGCAGCGGAGGCTTAGCGGGGGTAGAGACCCAGTACTTC

D: TRBD1
J: TRBJ1-2
V: TRBV4-1
size: NA
CDR3: CASSQERGQGAVYGYTF
DNA: TGCGCCAGCAGCCAAGAACGGGGACAGGGGGCAGTTTATGGCTACACCTTC

D: NA
J: TRBJ2-7
V: TRBV11-2
size: NA
CDR3: CASSLWGGGQPHEQYF
DNA: TGTGCCAGCAGCCTCTGGGGGGGCGGACAGCCCCACGAGCAGTACTTC

D: NA
J: TRBJ2-1
V: TRBV5-1
size: few
CDR3: CASRRTVPDPEQFF
DNA: TGCGCCAGCAGGAGGACCGTTCCTGATCCTGAGCAGTTCTTC

D: NA
J: TRBJ2-5
V: TRBV6-5
size: few
CDR3: CASSYSGSHLETQYF
DNA: TGTGCCAGCAGTTACTCCGGCAGCCACCTGGAGACCCAGTACTTC

D: NA
J: TRBJ2-5
V: TRBV20-1
size: NA
CDR3: CSQVEGGGPQETQYF
DNA: TGCAGTCAGGTTGAAGGGGGGGGCCCCCAAGAGACCCAGTACTTC

D: NA
J: TRBJ1-5
V: TRBV4-1
size: NA
CDR3: CASSQWGAQAFSNQPQHF
DNA: TGCGCCAGCAGCCAGTGGGGAGCGCAGGCCTTTAGCAATCAGCCCCAGCATTTT

D: NA
J: TRBJ1-1
V: TRBV20-1
size: few
CDR3: CSARVNTEAFF
DNA: TGCAGTGCTAGAGTCAACACTGAAGCTTTCTTT

D: NA
J: TRBJ2-7
V: TRBV10-3
size: few
CDR3: CAIREPGQRDEQYF
DNA: TGTGCCATCAGGGAACCCGGACAAAGAGACGAGCAGTACTTC

D: NA
J: TRBJ2-2
V: TRBV3-1
size: few
CDR3: CASTKGGSNTGELFF
DNA: TGTGCCAGCACTAAAGGCGGCTCGAACACCGGGGAGCTGTTTTTT

D: NA
J: TRBJ2-5
V: TRBV6-5
size: NA
CDR3: CASSYSSRGGAETQYF
DNA: TGTGCCAGCAGTTACTCTTCCAGGGGGGGGGCAGAGACCCAGTACTTC

D: NA
J: TRBJ2-7
V: TRBV15
size: NA
CDR3: CATSRGLTYEQYF
DNA: TGTGCCACCAGCAGAGGATTAACCTACGAGCAGTACTTC

D: NA
J: TRBJ2-2
V: TRBV12-3/TRBV12-4
size: NA
CDR3: CASRAVGGELFF
DNA: TGTGCCAGCAGGGCCGTCGGCGGGGAGCTGTTTTTT